This TCR beta chain was identified in a study of beta chain features in type 1 diabetes. Study conclusions and caveats: Patients with Type 1 diabetes showed moderately but significantly shorter TCRB CDR3s in all four CD4+ subsets.

Per the germline V gene, CDR1 is SNHLY and CDR2 is FYNNEI. Trimming took 3 bases from V and 3 from J, leaving 6 bases between them. This CDR3 region has 13 residues. Since all of the isolated RNA was reverse transcribed, expressed TCRB transcripts were what got sequenced. Repertoires were generated with immunoSEQ multiplex PCR, while TCRdb's copy carries only in-frame clones and drops some. The table includes around 150,000 clones, around 9% detected once. This clone was picked up a small number of times. Its cognate antigen is unknown. In total, each donor contributed a single heparinised blood draw that averaged roughly 100 mL. Based on CD45RO/CCR7/CD25/CD127/CD95/CD27, CD4+ regulatory, stem cell-like memory, naive and central memory cells were sorted.

Sequenced input: central memory CD4+ T cells from blood. The TCR comes from a woman in her twenties or thirties with type 1 diabetes. This sequence joins TRBV2 and TRBJ2-1; no reliable D call. Written as DNA, the CDR3 is TGTGCCAGCAGTGAGGCTAGCTACAATGAGCAGTTCTTC. Translation: CASSEASYNEQFF.